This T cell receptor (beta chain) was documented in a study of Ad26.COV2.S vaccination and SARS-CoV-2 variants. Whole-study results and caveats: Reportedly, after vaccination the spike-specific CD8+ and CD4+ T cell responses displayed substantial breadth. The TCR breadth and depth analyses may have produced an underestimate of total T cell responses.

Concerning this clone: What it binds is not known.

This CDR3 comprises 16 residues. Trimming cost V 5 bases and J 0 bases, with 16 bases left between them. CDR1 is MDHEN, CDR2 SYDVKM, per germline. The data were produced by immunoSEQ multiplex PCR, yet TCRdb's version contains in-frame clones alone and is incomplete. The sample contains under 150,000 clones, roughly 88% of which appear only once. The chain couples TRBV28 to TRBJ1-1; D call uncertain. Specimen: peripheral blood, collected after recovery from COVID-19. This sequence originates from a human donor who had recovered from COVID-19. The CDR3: CASSPHPDTLNTEAFF. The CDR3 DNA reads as TGTGCCAGCAGTCCCCATCCAGACACCTTGAACACTGAAGCTTTCTTT.